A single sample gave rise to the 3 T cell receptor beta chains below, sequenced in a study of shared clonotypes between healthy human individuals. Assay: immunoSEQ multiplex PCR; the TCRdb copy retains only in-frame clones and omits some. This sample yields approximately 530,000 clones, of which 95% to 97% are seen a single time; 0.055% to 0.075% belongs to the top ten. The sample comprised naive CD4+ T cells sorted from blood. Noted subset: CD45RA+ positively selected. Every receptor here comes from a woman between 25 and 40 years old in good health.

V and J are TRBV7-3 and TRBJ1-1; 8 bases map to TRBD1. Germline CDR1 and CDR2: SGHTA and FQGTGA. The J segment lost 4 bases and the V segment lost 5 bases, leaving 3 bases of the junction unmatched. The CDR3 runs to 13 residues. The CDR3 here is CASSPGQGTEAFF. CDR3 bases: TGTGCCAGCAGCCCCGGACAGGGCACTGAAGCTTTCTTT. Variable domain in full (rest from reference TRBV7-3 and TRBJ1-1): GAGVSQTPSNKVTEKGKYVELRCDPISGHTALYWYRQSLGQGPEFLIYFQGTGAADDSGLPNDRFFAVRPEGSVSTLKIQRTERGDSAVYLCASSPGQGTEAFFGQGTRLTVV.

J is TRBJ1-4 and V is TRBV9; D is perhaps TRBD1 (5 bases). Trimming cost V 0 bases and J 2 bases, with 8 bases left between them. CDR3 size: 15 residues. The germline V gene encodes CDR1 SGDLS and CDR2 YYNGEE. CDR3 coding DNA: TGTGCCAGCAGCGTAGAGGGGCTGACTAATGAAAAACTGTTTTTT. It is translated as CASSVEGLTNEKLFF.

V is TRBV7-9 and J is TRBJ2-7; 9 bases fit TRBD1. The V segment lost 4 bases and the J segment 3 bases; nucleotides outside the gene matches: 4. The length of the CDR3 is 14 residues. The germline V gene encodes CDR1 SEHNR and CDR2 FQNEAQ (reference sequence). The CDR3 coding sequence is TGTGCCAGCAGCTCCGGGACAGGGCTCTACGAGCAGTACTTC. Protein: CASSSGTGLYEQYF.